The T cell receptor beta chain under discussion was sequenced for a study of T-cell memory formation after mild COVID-19. The CDR3 totals 16 residues. J gave up 5 bases and V 0 bases, and 7 bases lay outside the gene matches. The V gene's germline CDR1 is SGHRS and CDR2 YFSETQ. This clonotype turned up a few times. Via MiXCR, TCRdb re-called the 5' RACE reads, giving one row per CDR3 protein. The table records 350,000 to 450,000 distinct CDR3 sequences, around 20% of them present only once. This TCR derives from an adult woman who had mild COVID-19 (a few samples of this study predate the infection). Cell type and time point are not known. Sequencing was carried out using PBMCs or a T cell subset sorted from them (not recorded which). The chain uses TRBV5-1 and TRBJ1-5; 8 nucleotides agree with TRBD1. CDR3 protein: CASSLEAGGVHQPQHF. The CDR3 DNA reads TGCGCCAGCAGCTTGGAAGCAGGGGGCGTTCATCAGCCCCAGCATTTT.